The 24 T cell receptor beta chains given below trace back to one sample, sequenced in a study of blood T cell repertoires in COVID-19. Only in-frame clones appear in the TCRdb table, and some are missing; sequencing was by immunoSEQ multiplex PCR. The top ten clones hold roughly 11% of a sample with hundreds of thousands of clones, 65% to 90% of them seen once. Sequences were obtained from peripheral blood. The receptors derive from a man aged 50 or older with COVID-19, enrolled during active disease.

The chain recombines TRBV19 with TRBJ2-3, with 11 bases that match TRBD2. The V segment lost 3 bases and the J segment 1 base; nucleotides outside the gene matches: 3. The CDR3 loop spans 16 amino acids. Germline CDR1 reads LNHDA; CDR2 reads SQIVND (reference sequence). CDR3: CASSILLAGGTDTQYF. In nucleotides, the CDR3 is TGTGCCAGTAGTATTTTACTAGCGGGGGGCACAGATACGCAGTATTTT. The full variable domain, completed using reference TRBV19 and TRBJ2-3, is DGGITQSPKYLFRKEGQNVTLSCEQNLNHDAMYWYRQDPGQGLRLIYYSQIVNDFQKGDIAEGYSVSREKKESFPLTVTSAQKNPTAFYLCASSILLAGGTDTQYFGPGTRLTVL.

CDR3 nucleotide sequence: TGTGCCAGCAGCTCACAGCCGGGACTAGAAAATGAGCAGTTCTTC. Encoded protein: CASSSQPGLENEQFF. The chain is built from TRBV7-3 and TRBJ2-1; 8 bases map to TRBD2. The V segment lost 4 bases and the J segment 7 bases; nucleotides outside the gene matches: 9. The CDR3 loop spans 15 amino acids. Per germline, CDR1 SGHTA and CDR2 FQGTGA.

This chain uses TRBV7-2 with TRBJ2-5; 10 positions match TRBD1. CDR3 length equals 15 residues. The trim removed 5 bases at V and 2 bases at J, leaving 5 bases unmatched. Germline-derived CDR1 and CDR2 are SGHTA and FQGNSA. The CDR3 DNA reads as TGTGCCAGCAGCGGGACAGGGGCCGGGCAAGAGACCCAGTACTTC. Translating it yields CASSGTGAGQETQYF.

The rearrangement links TRBV28 to TRBJ2-3; 7 bases agree with TRBD1. CDR3 length: 15 residues. CDR1 is MDHEN and CDR2 is SYDVKM in the germline V gene. Trimming at V came to 2 bases and at J to 4 bases, leaving 6 bases not matched to a gene. The CDR3, as DNA: TGTGCCAGCAGTTTAGTACAGGGGTCGGCAGATACGCAGTATTTT. It yields the protein CASSLVQGSADTQYF.

The chain carries TRBV10-2 and TRBJ2-2, with 9 nucleotides matching TRBD1. With V trimmed by 5 bases and J by 4 bases, 11 bases remained unmatched. Germline loops: CDR1 WSHSY, CDR2 SAAADI. This CDR3 comprises 17 residues. CDR3 region: CASSSLQGAKSTGELFF. The CDR3 DNA reads as TGCGCCAGCAGTTCTCTACAGGGGGCGAAGAGCACCGGGGAGCTGTTTTTT.

V and J are TRBV7-9 and TRBJ2-7, with 11 positions matching TRBD1. CDR3 length: 14 amino acids. Germline V gene lookup returns CDR1 SEHNR and CDR2 FQNEAQ (reference sequence). V was clipped by 5 bases and J by 4 bases; unmatched bases: 4. CDR3 nucleotides: TGTGCCAGCAGCCCTGGACAGGGGGCGTACGAGCAGTACTTC. This translates into CASSPGQGAYEQYF.

This sequence joins TRBV3-1 (or the pseudogene TRBV3-2) and TRBJ1-1; D is perhaps TRBD1 (6 bases). V was shortened by 5 bases and J by 8 bases, with 18 bases between the two germline ends. Germline assignment: CDR1 LGHDT and CDR2 YNNKEL (reference sequence). The CDR3 is 14 amino acids. The CDR3 is CASSGRQARNEAFF. For the CDR3, the DNA is TGTGCCAGCAGCGGACGACAGGCGCGCAACGAAGCTTTCTTT.

This clone has a single count. The chain joins TRBV19 to TRBJ2-1, with 7 bases aligning to TRBD2. The length of the CDR3 is 14 residues. The ends lost 5 bases at V and 7 bases at J; junction bases unmatched: 8. CDR1 and CDR2 from the germline V gene are LNHDA and SQIVND (reference sequence). The CDR3 region has the DNA TGTGCCAGTAGTCCCAAGCGGGAAAGTAATGAGCAGTTCTTC. Protein product: CASSPKRESNEQFF.

In DNA form, the CDR3 reads TGTGCCAGCAGTGAAGGAGGCATGAACACTGAAGCTTTCTTT. It encodes CASSEGGMNTEAFF. The chain employs TRBV2 and TRBJ1-1; D unclear. This CDR3 spans 14 amino acids. Trimming left V 1 base short and J 0 bases short, with 6 bases between. Germline CDR1 reads SNHLY; CDR2 reads FYNNEI. Variable domain in full (rest from reference TRBV2 and TRBJ1-1): EPEVTQTPSHQVTQMGQEVILRCVPISNHLYFYWYRQILGQKVEFLVSFYNNEISEKSEIFDDQFSVERPDGSNFTLKIRSTKLEDSAMYFCASSEGGMNTEAFFGQGTRLTVV.

V gene TRBV3-1 (or the pseudogene TRBV3-2) combines with J gene TRBJ2-3, with D possibly matching TRBD2 (6 bases). In germline, CDR1 is LGHDT, CDR2 YNNKEL (reference sequence). This CDR3 spans 15 amino acids. V was cut by 5 bases and J by 1 base, with 13 bases left in between. The CDR3 is CASSSRGVRTDTQYF. In nucleotides, the CDR3 is TGTGCCAGCAGCAGCCGCGGGGTTCGCACAGATACGCAGTATTTT.

The genes are TRBV30 and TRBJ1-2, with D tentatively TRBD1 (5 bases). The CDR3 consists of 13 residues. Trimming left V 1 base short and J 3 bases short, with 9 bases between. CDR1 is GTSNPN, CDR2 SVGIG, per germline (reference sequence). The CDR3 here is CAWSGDSYYGYTF. The CDR3 DNA reads TGTGCCTGGAGTGGAGACAGCTACTATGGCTACACCTTC.

V and J are TRBV25-1 and TRBJ2-5, with D possibly TRBD1 on 6 matching bases. Germline V gene data show CDR1 as MGHDK and CDR2 as SYGVNS. Trimming removed 2 bases at V and 4 bases at J, with 14 bases between. CDR3 length: 15 amino acids. CDR3 DNA: TGTGCCAGCAGTGAACACAGGGCCACAACAGAGACCCAGTACTTC. This sequence encodes CASSEHRATTETQYF.

This chain uses TRBV5-1 with TRBJ2-2, with TRBD2 matching over 9 bases. V dropped 3 bases and J dropped 0; count of bases not matched to a gene: 12. The germline CDR1 and CDR2 sequences are SGHRS and YFSETQ. The CDR3 covers 19 residues. The CDR3 coding sequence is TGCGCCAGCAGCTCGGTCCTGTTTAGCGGGGGATCGAACACCGGGGAGCTGTTTTTT. Translation gives CASSSVLFSGGSNTGELFF.

This clone was found once. This chain joins TRBV5-4 and TRBJ2-7; maybe TRBD2 (7 bases). CDR3 length equals 14 residues. Germline-derived CDR1 and CDR2 are SGHNT and YYREEE (reference sequence). V shed 3 bases and J shed 4 bases, with 14 bases lying between them. The CDR3: CASSSQGGGYEQYF. For the CDR3, the DNA is TGTGCCAGCAGCTCCCAGGGAGGGGGTTACGAGCAGTACTTC.

CDR3 in amino acids: CATSRDFRGGSPLHF. The CDR3 region has the DNA TGTGCCACCAGCAGAGATTTCAGGGGCGGTTCACCCCTCCACTTT. The J gene is TRBJ1-6, the V gene TRBV15, with a tentative D call TRBD1 (6 bases). V was pared by 0 bases and J by 9 bases, with 12 bases between. The CDR3 length is 15 residues. Germline V lookup: CDR1 LNHNV, CDR2 YYDKDF (reference sequence).

Here the CDR3 reads CASSIVRGLAAYNEQFF. CDR3 in DNA: TGTGCCAGTAGTATAGTCAGGGGACTAGCGGCCTACAATGAGCAGTTCTTC. This rearrangement joins TRBV19 to TRBJ2-1; the match to TRBD2 covers 11 bases. The V and J ends lost 1 base and 2 bases, in that order; junction bases with no gene match: 4. The germline V gene encodes CDR1 LNHDA and CDR2 SQIVND (reference sequence). The CDR3 spans 17 residues.

This chain connects TRBV7-2 to TRBJ1-1; D perhaps matches TRBD1 (5 bases). CDR1 and CDR2 (germline): SGHTA, FQGNSA. The V gene lost 1 base and the J gene lost 8 bases, with 14 bases spanning the gap. The CDR3 consists of 14 residues. The chain's CDR3 is CASSLVPGSVEAFF. The CDR3 nucleotides are TGTGCCAGCAGCTTAGTTCCAGGGTCGGTCGAAGCTTTCTTT.

This clone has a handful of counts. The chain couples TRBV28 to TRBJ1-2; no definite D call. Trimming left V 7 bases short and J 4 bases short, with 10 bases between. Per germline, CDR1 MDHEN and CDR2 SYDVKM. The CDR3 loop spans 12 amino acids. This chain's CDR3 is CASKERVYGYTF. CDR3 in DNA: TGTGCCAGCAAGGAGAGGGTCTATGGCTACACCTTC.

The chain uses TRBV2 and TRBJ1-1; D remains unclear. Germline V CDR1 and CDR2: SNHLY, FYNNEI. V lost 3 bases and J lost 5, with 10 bases in between. The CDR3 contains 13 residues. Here the CDR3 DNA reads TGTGCCAGCAGTGACACGCGGGGAACTGAAGCTTTCTTT. Translation: CASSDTRGTEAFF.

The chain recombines TRBV7-9 with TRBJ1-1; 7 bases agree with TRBD1. Trimming took 5 bases from V and 10 from J; bases not matched to a gene: 4. The CDR3 covers 11 residues. CDR1 is SEHNR and CDR2 is FQNEAQ in the germline V gene (reference sequence). The CDR3 DNA sequence: TGTGCCAGCAGCCAACAGGGGCGAGCTTTCTTT. It is translated as CASSQQGRAFF.

The V and J genes are TRBV5-4 and TRBJ2-5; TRBD1 matches at 9 bases. The CDR3 runs to 15 residues. Germline CDR1 is SGHNT and CDR2 is YYREEE (reference sequence). V lost 2 bases, J lost 5 bases, and 7 bases stayed unmatched. Here the CDR3 reads CASSLRQGDGETQYF. Here the CDR3 DNA reads TGTGCCAGCAGCTTAAGACAGGGGGACGGGGAGACCCAGTACTTC.

Here the CDR3 DNA reads TGTGCCAGCAGTAAACAAGGGGACATGAACACTGAAGCTTTCTTT. It specifies CASSKQGDMNTEAFF. The V and J genes are TRBV6-5 and TRBJ1-1; maybe TRBD1 (6 bases). Germline V gene lookup returns CDR1 MNHEY and CDR2 SVGAGI. V lost 5 bases, J lost 0 bases, and 13 bases lay in between. The CDR3 sequence is 15 residues long.

The chain carries TRBV28 and TRBJ1-4; D is perhaps TRBD1 (5 bases). Per the germline V gene, CDR1 is MDHEN and CDR2 is SYDVKM. Trimming shortened V by 6 bases and J by 5 bases, and 16 bases separated the two germline ends. The length of the CDR3 is 15 residues. CDR3 in amino acids: CASSDRGRENEKLFF. The CDR3 bases are TGTGCCAGCAGCGATAGGGGCAGGGAAAATGAAAAACTGTTTTTT.

V usage is TRBV6-6 and J usage is TRBJ1-3; D remains ambiguous. The CDR3 sequence is 15 residues long. Germline V gene lookup returns CDR1 MNHNY and CDR2 SVGAGI (reference sequence). V dropped 8 bases and J dropped 3 bases, with 17 bases sitting between them. The CDR3: CASRHGRVFGNTIYF. The CDR3 DNA is TGTGCCAGCCGCCATGGGCGGGTTTTTGGAAACACCATATATTTT.